What follows are 2 T cell receptor beta chains derived from one specimen sequenced in a study of T cell responses to AZD1222 COVID-19 vaccine. Generated by immunoSEQ multiplex PCR, the TCRdb table keeps only in-frame clones and is missing some. The sample records roughly 180,000 clones, about 89% being singletons. This sample comprised peripheral blood, obtained 28 days after the second AZD1222 dose. These receptors were obtained from an adult who received the AZD1222 COVID-19 vaccine.

This sequence joins TRBV5-1 and TRBJ1-2; TRBD1 matches at 7 bases. Trimming cost V 2 bases and J 7 bases; bases outside gene matches: 5. Germline V lookup: CDR1 SGHRS, CDR2 YFSETQ. The CDR3 is 13 amino acids. The chain's CDR3 is CASSLTGEVGYTF. The CDR3 DNA reads as TGCGCCAGCAGCTTAACAGGGGAGGTTGGCTACACCTTC.

V and J are TRBV19 and TRBJ2-7; D gene unclear. CDR1 LNHDA and CDR2 SQIVND come from the germline V gene (reference sequence). This CDR3 spans 15 amino acids. Trimming removed 7 bases from V and 0 bases from J, with 16 bases in between. The CDR3 here is CASIKGRSSSYEQYF. CDR3 sequence (DNA): TGTGCCAGTATAAAAGGTCGAAGTAGCTCCTACGAGCAGTACTTC.